The 7 T cell receptor beta chains reported below all come from one sample, sequenced in a study of cytomegalovirus exposure and HLA in healthy donors. The PCR was carried out with 60 Vbeta primers and 13 Jbeta primers. The method was immunoSEQ multiplex PCR; TCRdb's version includes in-frame clones alone and lacks a portion of them. The table includes a few hundred thousand clones, around 85% detected once. The sequenced sample was PBMCs. All receptors come from a girl aged 2 to 10 in good health and CMV-seronegative.

The chain carries TRBV4-1 and TRBJ1-2; D uncertain. CDR1 is MGHRA, CDR2 YSYEKL, per germline. Trimming shortened V by 0 bases and J by 3 bases, and 11 bases separated the two germline ends. The CDR3 extends over 15 amino acids. This CDR3 reads CASSQDLVRYYGYTF. DNA of the CDR3: TGCGCCAGCAGCCAAGATCTCGTCAGATACTATGGCTACACCTTC.

The J gene is TRBJ2-1, the V gene TRBV25-1; 9 bases line up with TRBD2. Germline values: CDR1 MGHDK, CDR2 SYGVNS. J gave up 4 bases and V 5 bases, and 12 bases lay outside the gene matches. The CDR3 sequence is 17 residues long. Here the CDR3 reads CASSQASSGRSYNEQFF. As DNA, the CDR3 is TGTGCCAGCAGTCAAGCCAGTAGCGGGAGATCTTACAATGAGCAGTTCTTC. Complete variable domain (other parts from reference TRBV25-1 and TRBJ2-1): EADIYQTPRYLVIGTGKKITLECSQTMGHDKMYWYQQDPGMELHLIHYSYGVNSTEKGDLSSESTVSRIRTEHFPLTLESARPSHTSQYLCASSQASSGRSYNEQFFGPGTRLTVL.

The V and J genes are TRBV30 and TRBJ2-1; TRBD2 matches 8 bases. Trimming took 3 bases from V and 8 from J; bases not matched to a gene: 6. The germline V gene encodes CDR1 GTSNPN and CDR2 SVGIG (reference sequence). This CDR3 is 13 amino acids long. The DNA of the CDR3 is TGTGCCTGGAGGGCGGGAGGTGGGGATGAGCAGTTCTTC. It encodes CAWRAGGGDEQFF.

CDR3 residues: CASSLVSAPSLGAETQYF. CDR3 coding DNA: TGCGCCAGCAGCTTGGTCTCAGCCCCATCGCTTGGGGCAGAGACCCAGTACTTC. V usage is TRBV5-1 and J usage is TRBJ2-5, with D perhaps TRBD1 (5 bases). There are 18 residues in the CDR3. Germline V lookup: CDR1 SGHRS, CDR2 YFSETQ. The ends were cut back, 0 bases at V and 4 bases at J, with 22 bases in the middle.

In its sample, this clone was seen a few times. The chain employs TRBV19 and TRBJ2-3; 11 bases match TRBD2. Per germline, CDR1 LNHDA and CDR2 SQIVND (reference sequence). This CDR3 region has 15 residues. Trimming took 7 bases from V and 2 from J; bases not matched to a gene: 5. CDR3 bases: TGTGCCAGTACCCCTAGCGGGGGGAACACAGATACGCAGTATTTT. Its translation is CASTPSGGNTDTQYF.

This clone has only one observation. The chain joins TRBV5-1 to TRBJ1-2; 9 nucleotides match TRBD1. V was pared by 4 bases and J by 4 bases, with 14 bases of the junction left unmatched. Germline V gene data show CDR1 as SGHRS and CDR2 as YFSETQ. The CDR3 extends over 17 amino acids. The CDR3 DNA follows: TGCGCCAGCAGCGGGGGACAGGGAGGAACCTTTGGCTATGGCTACACCTTC. It codes for CASSGGQGGTFGYGYTF. Drawing the rest from reference TRBV5-1 and TRBJ1-2, the complete variable domain is KAGVTQTPRYLIKTRGQQVTLSCSPISGHRSVSWYQQTPGQGLQFLFEYFSETQRNKGNFPGRFSGRQFSNSRSEMNVSTLELGDSALYLCASSGGQGGTFGYGYTFGSGTRLTVV.

This clone has only a few counts. This sequence joins TRBV10-3 and TRBJ2-1; TRBD2 matches at 12 bases. Losses at the gene ends were 8 bases for V and 8 bases for J; bases not matched to a gene: 10. The CDR3 sequence is 15 residues long. Germline V gene sequence: CDR1 ENHRY, CDR2 SYGVKD. CDR3 sequence (DNA): TGTGCCATCGCTGCTAGCGGGAGGGCCCCAGATGAGCAGTTCTTC. Its translation: CAIAASGRAPDEQFF.